This passage covers 5 T cell receptor beta chains from one sample sequenced in a study of blood T cell repertoires in COVID-19. Sequencing used immunoSEQ multiplex PCR; TCRdb keeps in-frame clones, though not all of them. The repertoire consists of about 300,000 clones, with roughly 89% occurring once and the leading ten covering around 1.9%. Sequencing was carried out using peripheral blood. The receptors here all came from a woman aged 25-40 years with COVID-19, enrolled during active disease.

This chain links TRBV29-1 with TRBJ2-7; possibly TRBD1 for D (6 bases). CDR1 and CDR2 (germline): SQVTM, ANQGSEA. V shed 1 base and J shed 1 base, with 11 bases lying between them. This CDR3 region has 14 residues. CDR3 nucleotide sequence: TGCAGCGTTGAAGCCCCCGGACAGTCCTACGAGCAGTACTTC. Its translation is CSVEAPGQSYEQYF.

This chain uses TRBV4-2 with TRBJ2-7, with D tentatively TRBD2 (6 bases). Trimming took off 3 bases at V and 3 bases at J, with 21 bases between the two ends. This CDR3 has 17 amino acids. CDR1 and CDR2 (germline): LGHNA, YNFKEQ. The CDR3 loop reads CASSQDGRRGSSYEQYF. CDR3 coding DNA: TGTGCCAGCAGCCAGGATGGGCGACGGGGGTCTAGCTACGAGCAGTACTTC.

This clone was observed a single time. This chain joins TRBV28 and TRBJ2-7; 8 nucleotides line up with TRBD1. Germline CDR1 is MDHEN and CDR2 is SYDVKM. This CDR3 has 14 residues. V was clipped by 6 bases and J by 9 bases; unmatched bases: 13. The CDR3 DNA reads as TGTGCCAGCAGACAGGGGGGCCAGAGTTTATGGCAGTACGTC. Translation gives CASRQGGQSLWQYV.

This chain joins TRBV2 and TRBJ2-1; the match to TRBD2 covers 12 bases. Germline values: CDR1 SNHLY, CDR2 FYNNEI. The CDR3 length is 15 residues. Losses at the gene ends were 7 bases for V and 8 bases for J; bases not matched to a gene: 9. CDR3 nucleotides: TGTGCCAGCACTAAACTAGCGGGGGGCCCCGATGAGCAGTTCTTC. Protein product: CASTKLAGGPDEQFF.

The chain joins TRBV7-2 to TRBJ1-5, with 7 bases lining up with TRBD1. V was clipped by 6 bases and J by 6 bases; unmatched bases: 5. This CDR3 comprises 13 residues. Germline V CDR1 and CDR2: SGHTA, FQGNSA. CDR3 residues: CASSIGGGQPQHF. The CDR3 nucleotides read TGTGCCAGCAGTATAGGGGGCGGTCAGCCCCAGCATTTT. Full variable domain (rest looked up from reference TRBV7-2 and TRBJ1-5): GAGVSQSPSNKVTEKGKDVELRCDPISGHTALYWYRQSLGQGLEFLIYFQGNSAPDKSGLPSDRFSAERTGGSVSTLTIQRTQQEDSAVYLCASSIGGGQPQHFGDGTRLSIL.